This record looks at one T cell receptor beta chain sequence and its context. These data originate in a study of control samples from healthy donors and cancer patients. Here immunoSEQ multiplex PCR was the method, and the copy in TCRdb shows in-frame clones only, minus some. The sample consists of 30,000 or so clones, roughly 94% of them appearing once. The material sequenced was blood. The receptor was isolated from a man between 60 and 75 years old in good health.

As DNA, the CDR3 is TGTGCCAGCAGGTCGGACTATGGCTACACCTTC. Translation gives CASRSDYGYTF. The chain joins TRBV7-2 to TRBJ1-2; no clear D gene. Trimming removed 6 bases from V and 3 bases from J, with 5 bases in between. The CDR3 is made up of 11 amino acids. Germline-derived CDR1 and CDR2 are SGHTA and FQGNSA.